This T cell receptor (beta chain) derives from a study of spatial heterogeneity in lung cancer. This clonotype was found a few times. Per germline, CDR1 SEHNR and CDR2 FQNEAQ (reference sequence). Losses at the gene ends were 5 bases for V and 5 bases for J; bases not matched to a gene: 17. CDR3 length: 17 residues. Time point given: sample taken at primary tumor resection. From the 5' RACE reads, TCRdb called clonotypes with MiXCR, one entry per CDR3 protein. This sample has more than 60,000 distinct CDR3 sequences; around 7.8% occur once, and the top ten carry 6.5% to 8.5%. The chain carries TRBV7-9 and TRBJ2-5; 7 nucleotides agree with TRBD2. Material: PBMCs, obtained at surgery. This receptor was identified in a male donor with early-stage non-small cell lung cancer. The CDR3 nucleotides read TGTGCCAGCAGCCCTGGTGGTTTCGCGGGAGTCCTTGAGACCCAGTACTTC. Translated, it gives CASSPGGFAGVLETQYF.